Here is one TCR beta chain with its context. With 3 bases removed from V and 5 bases from J, the gap between germline ends came to 7 bases. This CDR3 spans 13 amino acids. The sample comes from a study of identical twins. TCRdb re-analysed the 5' RACE reads in MiXCR, keeping a single row per CDR3 protein. The table includes 510,000 or so distinct CDR3 sequences, about 15% detected once. A further study also used this sample, focusing on yellow fever vaccine responses in identical twins.

This sequence originates from a woman aged 18-30 years in good health. Sequences were obtained from CD4+ T cells sorted from blood. The V and J genes are TRBV12-3 or TRBV12-4 and TRBJ1-4, with no clear D. CDR3 coding DNA: TGTGCCAGCAGTTTGAAGTCAAATGAAAAACTGTTTTTT. Protein: CASSLKSNEKLFF.